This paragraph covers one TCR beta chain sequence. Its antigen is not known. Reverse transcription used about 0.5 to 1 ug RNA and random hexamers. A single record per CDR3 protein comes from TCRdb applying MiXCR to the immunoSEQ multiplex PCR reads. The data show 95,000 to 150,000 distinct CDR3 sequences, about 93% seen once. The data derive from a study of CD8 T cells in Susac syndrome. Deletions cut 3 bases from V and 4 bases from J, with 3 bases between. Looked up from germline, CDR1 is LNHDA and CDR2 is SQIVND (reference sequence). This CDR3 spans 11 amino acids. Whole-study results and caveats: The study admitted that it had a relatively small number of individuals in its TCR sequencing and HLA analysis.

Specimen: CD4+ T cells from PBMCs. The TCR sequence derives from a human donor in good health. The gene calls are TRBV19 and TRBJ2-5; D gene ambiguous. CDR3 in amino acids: CASSMGETQYF. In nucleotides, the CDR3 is TGTGCCAGTAGTATGGGAGAGACCCAGTACTTC.